The entry that follows covers one TCR beta chain sequence. Germline V gene lookup returns CDR1 WNHNN and CDR2 SYGVQD (reference sequence). There are 13 residues in the CDR3. V was shortened by 6 bases and J by 7 bases, with 16 bases between the two germline ends. These data are taken from a study of shared clonotypes between healthy human individuals. Study context: Two women and a few men aged 18 to 49 served as donors.

Every subset had its genomic DNA shared out evenly among several immunoSEQ plates. Unsorted PBMC samples were amplified in replicate PCRs containing about 0.3 ug DNA, tens of thousands of T cell genomes. Libraries were prepared by immunoSEQ multiplex PCR; TCRdb keeps only in-frame clonotypes and omits some of them. This table holds around 440,000 clones, 70% to 80% found once. The receptor comes from a woman aged 40 to 50 in good health. Some clones in this sample may be carry-over from other donors' samples. The chain joins TRBV10-1 to TRBJ2-7; the D gene is possibly TRBD1 (6 bases). The sequenced material came from PBMCs. In DNA form, the CDR3 reads TGCGCCAGCAGCACCCACAGGGATGGGGAGCAGTACTTC. It is translated as CASSTHRDGEQYF.